Below are 26 T cell receptor beta chains sequenced from a single sample in a study of Graves' ophthalmopathy and Graves' hyperthyroidism. Amplification from RNA transcripts yielded the TCR beta CDR3 regions. RT-PCR was first run with HTBI primers, then multiplex PCR in a second round. TCRdb analysed the multiplex PCR reads with MiXCR anew, one entry per CDR3 protein. The repertoire holds some 240,000 distinct CDR3 sequences, with around 50% as singletons. Source material: peripheral blood. The origin of the receptors is an adult man with Graves' ophthalmopathy.

This clonotype showed up many times. The V gene is TRBV10-3, the J gene TRBJ2-7, with TRBD2 matching 7 bases. The J segment lost 2 bases and the V segment lost 3 bases, leaving 7 bases of the junction unmatched. The CDR3 loop spans 15 amino acids. In germline, CDR1 is ENHRY, CDR2 SYGVKD. The CDR3 region is CAISEGLAVTYEQYF. For the CDR3, the DNA is TGTGCCATCAGTGAAGGGCTAGCGGTGACCTACGAGCAGTACTTC.

The rearrangement uses TRBV6-5 and TRBJ1-4, with a weak D call TRBD1 (6 bases). With 7 bases removed from V and 0 bases from J, the gap between germline ends came to 9 bases. Germline assignment: CDR1 MNHEY and CDR2 SVGAGI. The CDR3 length is 14 residues. CDR3 DNA sequence: TGTGCCAGCACCACAGGGACAACTAATGAAAAACTGTTTTTT. It specifies CASTTGTTNEKLFF.

This clonotype was seen a handful of times. The V gene is TRBV20-1, the J gene TRBJ1-2, with 10 nucleotides matching TRBD1. J was trimmed by 7 bases and V by 4 bases; bases with no gene match: 6. The CDR3 extends over 13 amino acids. CDR1 is DFQATT, CDR2 SNEGSKA, per germline (reference sequence). Written as DNA, the CDR3 is TGCAGTGCTACCGGGACAGGGGATTCTGGCTACACCTTC. Its translation is CSATGTGDSGYTF.

There are a few counts of this clonotype. The CDR3 is CASSEFGVTSDRTLMRETQYF. CDR3 nucleotides: TGTGCCAGCAGTGAATTCGGGGTAACCTCGGACAGGACCCTAATGAGGGAGACCCAGTACTTC. The chain combines TRBV25-1 with TRBJ2-5; TRBD1 matches at 7 bases. The CDR3 runs to 21 residues. V trimming: 1 base; J trimming: 5 bases; junction bases outside the gene matches: 25. Germline values: CDR1 MGHDK, CDR2 SYGVNS.

This chain joins TRBV4-1 and TRBJ1-4; D gene ambiguous. Per germline, CDR1 MGHRA and CDR2 YSYEKL. The CDR3 spans 14 residues. V lost 0 bases to trimming and J lost 10 bases, with 12 bases between them. The CDR3 coding sequence is TGCGCCAGCAGCCAAGAGTGGGAGTTCGGAAAACTGTTTTTT. It specifies CASSQEWEFGKLFF.

This clonotype was counted ten times or more. The chain employs TRBV29-1 and TRBJ2-5; 8 bases align to TRBD2. CDR1 is SQVTM, CDR2 ANQGSEA, per germline. Trimming at V came to 8 bases and at J to 3 bases, leaving 2 bases not matched to a gene. CDR3 size: 11 residues. This chain's CDR3 is CSLAGKETQYF. The CDR3 coding sequence is TGCAGCCTAGCGGGTAAAGAGACCCAGTACTTC.

This clonotype was counted a single time. This sequence joins TRBV7-6 and TRBJ2-2; weak D call: TRBD2 (6 bases). Trimming removed 0 bases at V and 5 bases at J, with 19 bases between. There are 18 residues in the CDR3. Germline V lookup: CDR1 SGHVS, CDR2 FNYEAQ. The CDR3 is CASSLATRGGVETGELFF. As DNA, the CDR3 is TGTGCCAGCAGCTTAGCAACACGAGGCGGGGTAGAAACCGGGGAGCTGTTTTTT.

The chain employs TRBV12-3 or TRBV12-4 and TRBJ1-2; 7 bases fit TRBD1. This CDR3 comprises 15 residues. V lost 2 bases, J lost 0 bases, and 3 bases stayed unmatched. For the CDR3, the DNA is TGTGCCAGCAGTTTACAGACAGGGCCTAACTATGGCTACACCTTC. Translating it yields CASSLQTGPNYGYTF.

This clonotype was found a few times. The chain employs TRBV7-8 and TRBJ1-5; no reliable D call. The germline V gene has CDR1 SGHVS and CDR2 FQNEAQ. The CDR3 length is 15 residues. Trimming stripped 6 bases from V and 2 bases from J, with 14 bases between. Written as DNA, the CDR3 is TGTGCCAGCAGTCCCCCCCCATGGGGCAATCAGCCCCAGCATTTT. As protein: CASSPPPWGNQPQHF.

This clonotype has only a few counts. The chain employs TRBV2 and TRBJ1-2; 8 nucleotides match TRBD1. Trimming cost V 3 bases and J 4 bases; bases outside gene matches: 7. In germline, CDR1 is SNHLY, CDR2 FYNNEI. This CDR3 contains 15 residues. The DNA of the CDR3 is TGTGCCAGCAGTGACGGAACAGGGGGGATCTATGGCTACACCTTC. It is translated as CASSDGTGGIYGYTF.

The chain links TRBV29-1 to TRBJ1-2; the D is unclear. V lost 2 bases and J 0 bases, leaving 4 bases between the germline ends. The CDR3 extends over 12 amino acids. Germline CDR1 is SQVTM and CDR2 is ANQGSEA. Written as DNA, the CDR3 is TGCAGCGTTGAATATACTAACTATGGCTACACCTTC. The encoded protein is CSVEYTNYGYTF. Using reference TRBV29-1 and TRBJ1-2 for the parts outside the CDR3, the full variable domain is SAVISQKPSRDICQRGTSLTIQCQVDSQVTMMFWYRQQPGQSLTLIATANQGSEATYESGFVIDKFPISRPNLTFSTLTVSNMSPEDSSIYLCSVEYTNYGYTFGSGTRLTVV.

In its sample, this clonotype is medium-sized. The V call is TRBV10-2, the J call TRBJ1-5; D unclear. Germline V gene data show CDR1 as WSHSY and CDR2 as SAAADI. V lost 0 bases, J lost 3 bases, and 6 bases lay in between. The CDR3 length is 14 residues. The CDR3 spells CASSESDSNQPQHF. In DNA, the CDR3 is TGCGCCAGCAGTGAGTCCGACTCCAATCAGCCCCAGCATTTT.

This clonotype appeared a few times. The chain recombines TRBV20-1 with TRBJ2-5; TRBD2 matches 16 bases. V trimming: 5 bases; J trimming: 5 bases; junction bases outside the gene matches: 14. The CDR3 is 18 residues long. Germline V gene data show CDR1 as DFQATT and CDR2 as SNEGSKA (reference sequence). The DNA for the CDR3 is TGCAGTGCTCGATCCGCCGGGACTAGCGGGGGGGCCTATGAGACCCAGTACTTC. It encodes CSARSAGTSGGAYETQYF.

The chain employs TRBV10-2 and TRBJ1-5; D may be TRBD1 (6 bases). The ends were cut back, 4 bases at V and 0 bases at J, with 13 bases in the middle. The CDR3 runs to 16 residues. CDR1 is WSHSY and CDR2 is SAAADI in the germline V gene. The CDR3 sequence is CASSGTAVDSNQPQHF. The CDR3 DNA sequence: TGCGCCAGCAGTGGGACAGCGGTTGATAGCAATCAGCCCCAGCATTTT.

The CDR3 loop reads CSNNYGYTF. In DNA form, the CDR3 reads TGTTCCAACAACTATGGCTACACCTTC. This sequence joins TRBV9 and TRBJ1-2; no definite D call. The CDR3 runs 9 residues. Germline CDR1 is SGDLS and CDR2 is YYNGEE.

The V and J genes are TRBV2 and TRBJ1-5, with D uncertain. This CDR3 comprises 14 residues. Germline V gives CDR1 SNHLY, CDR2 FYNNEI. V was clipped by 3 bases and J by 0 bases, with 6 bases between them. The CDR3 DNA reads TGTGCCAGCAGTGAGTCGGCTAGCAATCAGCCCCAGCATTTT. Translated: CASSESASNQPQHF.

This chain connects TRBV7-2 to TRBJ2-7; no reliable D call. CDR1 is SGHTA and CDR2 is FQGNSA in the germline V gene. V was pared by 2 bases and J by 2 bases, with 7 bases between. There are 13 residues in the CDR3. The CDR3, as DNA: TGTGCCAGCAGCTTAACCTACGCCTACGAGCAGTACTTC. It translates to CASSLTYAYEQYF.

This chain connects TRBV2 to TRBJ2-7, with 12 bases matching TRBD1. The length of the CDR3 is 15 residues. Germline CDR1 reads SNHLY; CDR2 reads FYNNEI. Trimming took 4 bases from V and 2 from J; bases not matched to a gene: 3. CDR3 DNA: TGTGCCAGCAGTGCCGGGACAGGGGGCGCCTACGAGCAGTACTTC. Amino acids: CASSAGTGGAYEQYF.

The genes are TRBV20-1 and TRBJ2-7; the D gene is possibly TRBD2 (5 bases). The CDR3 is 14 residues long. In germline, CDR1 is DFQATT, CDR2 SNEGSKA (reference sequence). The ends were cut back, 0 bases at V and 4 bases at J, with 13 bases in the middle. The DNA of the CDR3 is TGCAGTGCTAGAGATGCAAGCGGTAGGTACGAGCAGTACTTC. Its protein is CSARDASGRYEQYF.

This chain joins TRBV2 and TRBJ2-7; 9 positions match TRBD1. Germline assignment: CDR1 SNHLY and CDR2 FYNNEI. This CDR3 has 14 residues. The trim removed 5 bases at V and 7 bases at J, leaving 9 bases unmatched. The CDR3 spells CASSLTGGGNEQYF. CDR3 coding DNA: TGTGCCAGCAGTCTCACAGGGGGCGGCAATGAGCAGTACTTC.

The chain is built from TRBV2 and TRBJ2-7; possibly TRBD2 for D (7 bases). The CDR3 is 15 amino acids. Germline V gene sequence: CDR1 SNHLY, CDR2 FYNNEI. V lost 6 bases, J lost 0 bases, and 15 bases lay in between. The CDR3 reads CASRGLQGNSYEQYF. CDR3 in DNA: TGTGCCAGCAGGGGACTACAGGGCAACTCCTACGAGCAGTACTTC.

This clonotype was detected many times. The chain recombines TRBV10-2 with TRBJ1-1; tentative D call: TRBD1 (6 bases). The length of the CDR3 is 14 residues. V shed 6 bases and J shed 1 base, with 12 bases lying between them. Germline V gene lookup returns CDR1 WSHSY and CDR2 SAAADI. The CDR3 DNA reads TGCGCCAGCAGACAGGGTAAAGGGAACACTGAAGCTTTCTTT. It specifies CASRQGKGNTEAFF.

The chain has TRBV29-1 and TRBJ2-7, with D possibly being TRBD1 (5 bases). The CDR3 totals 11 residues. The germline V gene encodes CDR1 SQVTM and CDR2 ANQGSEA. V lost 5 bases, J lost 0 bases, and 5 bases lay in between. The CDR3 DNA reads TGCAGCGTTCAGGGCTCCTACGAGCAGTACTTC. It is translated as CSVQGSYEQYF.

This clonotype was recorded a few times. This chain connects TRBV2 to TRBJ2-5; 13 positions agree with TRBD2. Unmatched junction bases numbered 11, after V lost 10 bases and J lost 0 bases. The CDR3 is 17 residues long. Germline V gives CDR1 SNHLY, CDR2 FYNNEI. The CDR3: CAIRRTSGGLYQETQYF. The CDR3 coding sequence is TGTGCCATCAGGAGGACTAGCGGGGGCCTTTACCAAGAGACCCAGTACTTC. Variable domain in full (rest from reference TRBV2 and TRBJ2-5): EPEVTQTPSHQVTQMGQEVILRCVPISNHLYFYWYRQILGQKVEFLVSFYNNEISEKSEIFDDQFSVERPDGSNFTLKIRSTKLEDSAMYFCAIRRTSGGLYQETQYFGPGTRLLVL.

As to this clonotype: One junction end does not reproduce the germline sequence, and a read error may be involved. The J gene is TRBJ1-1, the V gene TRBV10-3; D unclear. CDR1 is ENHRY and CDR2 is SYGVKD in the germline V gene. The CDR3 has 16 amino acids. CDR3 in amino acids: CASSEEGTVWNTEAFF. CDR3 nucleotide sequence: TGTGCCAGCAGTGAAGAAGGAACCGTCTGGAACACTGAAGCTTTCTTT.

The chain uses TRBV20-1 and TRBJ2-5; 10 nucleotides line up with TRBD2. J lost 2 bases, V lost 6 bases, and 9 bases had no gene match. In germline, CDR1 is DFQATT, CDR2 SNEGSKA (reference sequence). The CDR3 runs to 15 residues. The CDR3 coding sequence is TGCAGTGCCCTAGAGGCTAGCGGGGGTCAAGAGACCCAGTACTTC. It codes for CSALEASGGQETQYF.